These 25 T cell receptor beta chains originate from one sample sequenced in a study of T-cell memory formation after mild COVID-19 (dated by TCRdb to about 2021). Libraries were built with 5' RACE. Data came from an Illumina NovaSeq 6000. TCRdb trimmed the raw reads at Q25, called clones with MiXCR and kept productive beta chains. When rows share a CDR3 protein, they turn into one entry using the most common DNA and genes. The sample includes about 84,000 distinct CDR3 sequences, with 11% to 15% observed a single time. The ten largest make up around 29% of the sample. Material: PBMCs or a T cell subset sorted from them (not recorded which). The source of these receptors is an adult woman who had mild COVID-19 (a few samples of this study predate the infection). The sample titles of this study are shuffled in the database, so cell type and time point are left out; the donor was told from shared clones.

V gene TRBV7-9 combines with J gene TRBJ2-7; D is possibly TRBD2 (6 bases). Trimming left V 0 bases short and J 3 bases short, with 12 bases between. Germline CDR1 SEHNR, CDR2 FQNEAQ (reference sequence). This CDR3 is built from 15 residues. CDR3 nucleotide sequence: TGTGCCAGCAGCTTAGCAAGGGGACTTATCTACGAGCAGTACTTC. Residues: CASSLARGLIYEQYF. Full variable domain (remainder filled in from reference TRBV7-9 and TRBJ2-7): DTGVSQNPRHKITKRGQNVTFRCDPISEHNRLYWYRQTLGQGPEFLTYFQNEAQLEKSRLLSDRFSAERPKGSFSTLEIQRTEQGDSAMYLCASSLARGLIYEQYFGPGTRLTVT.

This clonotype was counted at least ten times. This chain connects TRBV27 to TRBJ2-1, with unresolved D. Trimming pared 8 bases from V and 7 bases from J, leaving 15 bases between. From germline, CDR1 is MNHEY and CDR2 SMNVEV (reference sequence). There are 13 residues in the CDR3. The CDR3 loop reads CASGLERWNEQFF. Here the CDR3 DNA reads TGTGCCAGCGGGCTCGAGAGGTGGAATGAGCAGTTCTTC.

V usage is TRBV12-3 or TRBV12-4 and J usage is TRBJ1-1; 8 bases match TRBD1. V shed 6 bases and J 2 bases; nucleotides not matched to a gene: 5. The CDR3 is made up of 14 amino acids. CDR3 region: CASSLTGDNTEAFF. The CDR3 DNA sequence: TGTGCCAGCAGCTTGACAGGGGATAACACTGAAGCTTTCTTT.

There are a few counts of this clonotype. CDR3 DNA sequence: TGTGCCAGCAGCGTGGGACAGGGGAACACTGAAGCTTTCTTT. Protein product: CASSVGQGNTEAFF. The V gene is TRBV9, the J gene TRBJ1-1, with TRBD1 matching over 9 bases. This CDR3 spans 14 amino acids. Germline V gene data show CDR1 as SGDLS and CDR2 as YYNGEE. V lost 2 bases to trimming and J lost 1 base; unmatched junction nucleotides: 0.

The chain carries TRBV7-9 and TRBJ2-1; 14 positions match TRBD2. Trimming at V came to 4 bases and at J to 5 bases, leaving 1 base not matched to a gene. The germline gives CDR1 SEHNR, CDR2 FQNEAQ (reference sequence). This CDR3 contains 15 residues. For the CDR3, the DNA is TGTGCCAGCAGCTCGGGACTAGCGGGAGACAATGAGCAGTTCTTC. This translates into CASSSGLAGDNEQFF.

Only a few counts were recorded for this clonotype. The V gene is TRBV11-2, the J gene TRBJ2-5, with D tentatively TRBD2 (6 bases). The length of the CDR3 is 14 residues. V shed 5 bases and J shed 0 bases, with 10 bases lying between them. Germline assignment: CDR1 SGHAT and CDR2 FQNNGV. This CDR3 is CASSMGLDQETQYF. Written as DNA, the CDR3 is TGTGCCAGCAGCATGGGACTGGACCAAGAGACCCAGTACTTC. The variable domain in full, completed from reference TRBV11-2 and TRBJ2-5, reads EAGVAQSPRYKIIEKRQSVAFWCNPISGHATLYWYQQILGQGPKLLIQFQNNGVVDDSQLPKDRFSAERLKGVDSTLKIQPAKLEDSAVYLCASSMGLDQETQYFGPGTRLLVL.

This clonotype was recorded only once. The chain carries TRBV4-2 and TRBJ2-7; 10 bases are shared with TRBD2. Germline V gene lookup returns CDR1 LGHNA and CDR2 YNFKEQ. This CDR3 region has 17 residues. The ends lost 0 bases at V and 4 bases at J; junction bases unmatched: 9. Here the CDR3 DNA reads TGTGCCAGCAGCCAAGAGGTTGAAAGGACTAGCGGTTACGAGCAGTACTTC. Its protein is CASSQEVERTSGYEQYF.

The V and J genes are TRBV6-5 and TRBJ2-3; no firm D call. V dropped 8 bases and J dropped 3 bases, with 15 bases sitting between them. This CDR3 spans 14 amino acids. CDR1 and CDR2 (germline): MNHEY, SVGAGI. The CDR3 region is CASRTAFGTDTQYF. Written as DNA, the CDR3 is TGTGCCAGCCGCACGGCATTCGGGACAGATACGCAGTATTTT.

The chain uses TRBV29-1 and TRBJ2-1; D not resolved. CDR1 is SQVTM and CDR2 is ANQGSEA in the germline V gene. The CDR3 length is 11 residues. V was cut by 3 bases and J by 2 bases, with 2 bases left in between. CDR3 sequence: CSVDTYNEQFF. In nucleotides, the CDR3 is TGCAGCGTTGATACCTACAATGAGCAGTTCTTC.

This clonotype turned up a few times. The chain links TRBV30 to TRBJ2-7; 7 bases agree with TRBD1. The germline CDR1 and CDR2 sequences are GTSNPN and SVGIG (reference sequence). With V trimmed by 7 bases and J by 4 bases, 4 bases remained unmatched. CDR3 length: 11 amino acids. Here the CDR3 reads CASGQTYEQYF. The CDR3, as DNA: TGTGCCTCGGGACAGACTTACGAGCAGTACTTC.

This clonotype was seen more than once but under ten times. The chain joins TRBV4-1 to TRBJ2-7; D ambiguous. Trimming pared 4 bases from V and 1 base from J, leaving 11 bases between. Per the germline V gene, CDR1 is MGHRA and CDR2 is YSYEKL. The CDR3 contains 14 residues. The CDR3: CASSPAAESYEQYF. The DNA of the CDR3 is TGCGCCAGCAGCCCAGCAGCCGAGTCCTACGAGCAGTACTTC.

In this sample, this clonotype turned up a few times. V usage is TRBV29-1 and J usage is TRBJ2-1; D is possibly TRBD2 (6 bases). V dropped 6 bases and J dropped 6 bases, with 18 bases sitting between them. CDR3 length: 14 amino acids. Germline V gene sequence: CDR1 SQVTM, CDR2 ANQGSEA. CDR3 amino acids: CSVGDGGNINEQFF. The CDR3 coding sequence is TGCAGCGTGGGGGATGGCGGGAACATCAATGAGCAGTTCTTC.

The chain recombines TRBV5-1 with TRBJ2-2, with 7 bases that match TRBD1. The V and J ends lost 0 bases and 1 base, in that order; junction bases with no gene match: 3. The CDR3 extends over 16 amino acids. Per germline, CDR1 SGHRS and CDR2 YFSETQ. The CDR3 DNA sequence: TGCGCCAGCAGCTTGGGGACAGGCCAGAACACCGGGGAGCTGTTTTTT. Translation: CASSLGTGQNTGELFF.

This chain joins TRBV24-1 and TRBJ1-2; no firm D call. The V end lost 4 bases, the J end lost 8 bases, and 10 bases lay between the germline ends. CDR3 length equals 12 residues. Germline V CDR1 and CDR2: KGHDR, SFDVKD. The CDR3 bases are TGTGCCACCAGTGAAGGGCTAGAAGGCTACACCTTC. Translation: CATSEGLEGYTF.

The rearrangement links TRBV9 to TRBJ2-5; 7 nucleotides line up with TRBD1. There are 14 residues in the CDR3. Germline V gene data show CDR1 as SGDLS and CDR2 as YYNGEE. J lost 3 bases, V lost 0 bases, and 2 bases had no gene match. In DNA form, the CDR3 reads TGTGCCAGCAGCGTAGACAGGGGTGAAGAGACCCAGTACTTC. This encodes CASSVDRGEETQYF.

This clonotype was observed a handful of times. The chain recombines TRBV5-6 with TRBJ2-7; the D gene is possibly TRBD1 (6 bases). Trimming took 0 bases from V and 6 from J, leaving 10 bases between them. This CDR3 region has 13 residues. Per germline, CDR1 SGHDT and CDR2 YYEEEE. The CDR3 spells CASSLVGHFEQYF. The CDR3 nucleotides read TGTGCCAGCAGCTTGGTGGGACACTTCGAGCAGTACTTC.

The chain combines TRBV4-2 with TRBJ2-7; 11 bases match TRBD2. V lost 0 bases and J lost 6; bases outside the gene matches: 4. The CDR3 contains 15 residues. The germline V gene has CDR1 LGHNA and CDR2 YNFKEQ. CDR3: CASSQETSGSFEQYF. For the CDR3, the DNA is TGTGCCAGCAGCCAAGAAACTAGCGGGAGTTTCGAGCAGTACTTC.

This chain uses TRBV20-1 with TRBJ2-3; 9 bases are shared with TRBD2. CDR1 is DFQATT, CDR2 SNEGSKA, per germline (reference sequence). Trimming removed 0 bases from V and 6 bases from J; junction bases left unmatched: 10. The CDR3 has 16 amino acids. For the CDR3, the DNA is TGCAGTGCTAGAGATCTGATAGCGGGGGAACTGGATACGCAGTATTTT. Its protein is CSARDLIAGELDTQYF.

This clonotype was detected a few times. This chain uses TRBV12-3 or TRBV12-4 with TRBJ2-7; TRBD2 is a possible D gene (6 bases). The CDR3 is 15 amino acids. Trimming removed 0 bases from V and 3 bases from J, with 12 bases in between. The CDR3 reads CASSLAEGILYEQYF. The CDR3 coding sequence is TGTGCCAGCAGTTTAGCGGAGGGTATCCTCTACGAGCAGTACTTC.

The chain employs TRBV6-6 and TRBJ2-7; the D gene is possibly TRBD2 (5 bases). The CDR3 length is 13 residues. Looked up from germline, CDR1 is MNHNY and CDR2 is SVGAGI (reference sequence). Trimming left V 6 bases short and J 2 bases short, with 11 bases between. The CDR3 nucleotides read TGTGCCAGCAGCCCCTTGACTACCTACGAGCAGTACTTC. It encodes CASSPLTTYEQYF.

This clonotype has just a few counts. This chain links TRBV5-1 with TRBJ1-1; D is perhaps TRBD1 (6 bases). Germline CDR1 SGHRS, CDR2 YFSETQ. V lost 4 bases and J 3 bases, leaving 19 bases between the germline ends. CDR3 length: 16 amino acids. The chain's CDR3 is CASSRGHLDFYTEAFF. In DNA, the CDR3 is TGCGCCAGCAGCCGGGGGCATCTCGACTTTTACACTGAAGCTTTCTTT.

This clonotype was recorded many times. The chain carries TRBV4-3 and TRBJ2-7; D possibly corresponds to TRBD1 (6 bases). The length of the CDR3 is 14 residues. Trimming cost V 2 bases and J 9 bases, with 17 bases left between them. Germline V gives CDR1 LGHNA, CDR2 YSLEER. Written as DNA, the CDR3 is TGCGCCAGCAGCCAATTAGGACAGTCGGGACGGCAGTACTTC. Amino acids: CASSQLGQSGRQYF.

The V gene is TRBV15, the J gene TRBJ1-1; D unresolved. Germline V gene sequence: CDR1 LNHNV, CDR2 YYDKDF (reference sequence). The CDR3 totals 15 residues. V gave up 0 bases and J gave up 1 base, with 9 bases separating them. CDR3 coding DNA: TGTGCCACCAGCAGAGATCCTCAATGGAACACTGAAGCTTTCTTT. It translates to CATSRDPQWNTEAFF. Based on the CDR3 plus reference TRBV15 and TRBJ1-1, the full variable domain is DAMVIQNPRYQVTQFGKPVTLSCSQTLNHNVMYWYQQKSSQAPKLLFHYYDKDFNNEADTPDNFQSRRPNTSFCFLDIRSPGLGDTAMYLCATSRDPQWNTEAFFGQGTRLTVV.

This chain joins TRBV25-1 and TRBJ2-3; D is undetermined. Germline CDR1 is MGHDK and CDR2 is SYGVNS. The CDR3 is 17 residues long. V lost 0 bases and J 3 bases, leaving 16 bases between the germline ends. The CDR3 reads CASSEYLAGGRTDTQYF. CDR3 in DNA: TGTGCCAGCAGTGAATATTTGGCAGGCGGAAGAACAGATACGCAGTATTTT. Looking up the rest from reference TRBV25-1 and TRBJ2-3 gives the full variable domain: EADIYQTPRYLVIGTGKKITLECSQTMGHDKMYWYQQDPGMELHLIHYSYGVNSTEKGDLSSESTVSRIRTEHFPLTLESARPSHTSQYLCASSEYLAGGRTDTQYFGPGTRLTVL.

The chain employs TRBV6-2 or TRBV6-3 and TRBJ2-1; 12 positions match TRBD2. This CDR3 comprises 16 residues. CDR1 and CDR2 from the germline V gene are MNHEY and SVGEGT. Unmatched junction bases numbered 4, after V lost 6 bases and J lost 1 base. In DNA form, the CDR3 reads TGTGCCAGCAGCCGTACTAGCGGGGGGTCCTACAATGAGCAGTTCTTC. It specifies CASSRTSGGSYNEQFF.